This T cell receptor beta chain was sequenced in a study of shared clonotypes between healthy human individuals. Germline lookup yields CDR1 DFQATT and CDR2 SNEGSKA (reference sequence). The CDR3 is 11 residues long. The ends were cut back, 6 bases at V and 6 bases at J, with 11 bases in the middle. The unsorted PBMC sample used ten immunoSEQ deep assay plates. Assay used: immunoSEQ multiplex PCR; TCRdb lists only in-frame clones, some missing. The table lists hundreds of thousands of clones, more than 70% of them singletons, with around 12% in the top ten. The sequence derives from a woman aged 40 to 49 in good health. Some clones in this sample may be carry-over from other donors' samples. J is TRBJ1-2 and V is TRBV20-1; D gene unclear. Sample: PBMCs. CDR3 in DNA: TGCAGTGCCCCCGGACTGAATGGCTACACCTTC. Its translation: CSAPGLNGYTF.